This T cell receptor (beta chain) appears in the sequencing data of a study of T-cell reconstitution after alpha-beta-depleted transplantation in children. Concerning this clonotype itself: The antigen remains unidentified.

This CDR3 is 17 amino acids long. Germline lookup yields CDR1 LGHNA and CDR2 YSLEER. The V end lost 2 bases, the J end lost 4 bases, and 19 bases lay between the germline ends. Construction of the TCRbeta library involved unique molecular identifiers. TCRdb itself ran the PCR reads through MiXCR, one entry per CDR3 protein. The sample has just under 350,000 distinct CDR3 sequences, about a sixth seen once; the top ten hold 35% to 50%. Study-level findings and limits: When one year had passed after transplant, most T-cell counts and diversity came from newly produced T cells. The origin of high day-60 TCRbeta diversity in some patients lay in surviving recipient T cells and thymic progenitors.

Specimen: PBMCs, mostly from graft donor cells, collected 360 days after TCRalphabeta/CD19-depleted stem cell transplant. The rearrangement uses TRBV4-3 and TRBJ2-3; a possible D gene is TRBD2 (5 bases). This clonotype was obtained from a male patient aged 2 to 9 who had a stem cell transplant for acute lymphoblastic leukemia, so the T cells may come from the graft donor. In nucleotides, the CDR3 is TGCGCCAGCAGCCAAATAGCGTTGGCCCACACCGCAGATACGCAGTATTTT. Encoded protein: CASSQIALAHTADTQYF.